Shown below are 8 T cell receptor beta chains from a single sample sequenced in a study of blood T cells in healthy people across ages. A J-beta primer mix and a sample-barcoded 5' primer were used in a second PCR of about 7 to 12 cycles. TCRdb ran MiXCR on the 5' RACE reads and lists one entry per CDR3 protein. The table has more than 600,000 distinct CDR3 sequences, roughly 25% seen once. The sample also formed part of further work on T cells of mothers and their children.

Sample: blood. The receptors come from a boy aged 10-17 years in good health.

The V call is TRBV5-1, the J call TRBJ2-3; D tentatively fits TRBD1 or TRBD2 (5 bases each). CDR1 is SGHRS and CDR2 is YFSETQ in the germline V gene. The V and J ends lost 5 bases and 2 bases respectively, with 15 bases between them. The CDR3 length is 15 residues. The CDR3 sequence: CASRFRDGDTDTQYF. In DNA, the CDR3 is TGCGCCAGCAGATTCCGGGACGGTGACACAGATACGCAGTATTTT.

The rearrangement links TRBV6-1 to TRBJ2-2, with 9 bases that match TRBD1. This CDR3 is built from 18 residues. Per germline, CDR1 MNHNS and CDR2 SASEGT. V was pared by 6 bases and J by 6 bases, with 17 bases of the junction left unmatched. The CDR3 DNA sequence: TGTGCCAGCAGCCCCACATCCGGGACAGGGTTGTACGCCGGGGAGCTGTTTTTT. It specifies CASSPTSGTGLYAGELFF.

The chain is built from TRBV4-1 and TRBJ2-2, with TRBD1 matching 8 bases. V trimming: 4 bases; J trimming: 1 base; junction bases outside the gene matches: 8. The CDR3 has 17 amino acids. Germline lookup yields CDR1 MGHRA and CDR2 YSYEKL. The CDR3 nucleotides read TGCGCCAGCAGCCCAAGCGCCGGGACAGGGAACACCGGGGAGCTGTTTTTT. Translating gives CASSPSAGTGNTGELFF.

This clonotype was found a few times. The gene calls are TRBV14 and TRBJ2-5, with no clear D. Germline values: CDR1 SGHDN, CDR2 FVKESK. The length of the CDR3 is 16 residues. Between the trimmed V and J ends, which lost 0 bases and 3 bases, there was a span of 14 bases. The CDR3 sequence: CASSQDGWVFEETQYF. The CDR3 DNA reads as TGTGCCAGCAGCCAAGATGGGTGGGTGTTCGAAGAGACCCAGTACTTC.

The chain employs TRBV18 and TRBJ2-5, with D possibly being TRBD1 (6 bases). V shed 4 bases and J shed 4 bases, with 16 bases lying between them. Looked up from germline, CDR1 is KGHSH and CDR2 is LQKENI. This CDR3 has 15 residues. CDR3 nucleotides: TGTGCCAGCTCACGTGACAGGTTCGCGGGAGAGACCCAGTACTTC. This sequence encodes CASSRDRFAGETQYF.

This rearrangement joins TRBV29-1 to TRBJ2-1; 7 nucleotides line up with TRBD2. V shed 4 bases and J 2 bases; nucleotides not matched to a gene: 2. CDR3 length: 13 residues. Looked up from germline, CDR1 is SQVTM and CDR2 is ANQGSEA. DNA of the CDR3: TGCAGCGTTGTGGCGGGAGCCTACAATGAGCAGTTCTTC. Translating it yields CSVVAGAYNEQFF.

J is TRBJ2-5 and V is TRBV7-6; D is possibly TRBD1 (5 bases). Trimming removed 2 bases from V and 10 bases from J, with 17 bases in between. CDR3 size: 14 residues. Per germline, CDR1 SGHVS and CDR2 FNYEAQ. In DNA form, the CDR3 reads TGTGCCAGCAGCTTAAGGGGTCAGGCCTGGGACCAGTACTTC. The encoded protein is CASSLRGQAWDQYF.

The V call is TRBV28, the J call TRBJ2-1; unclear D gene. Trimming removed 7 bases at V and 0 bases at J, with 13 bases between. The CDR3 loop spans 15 amino acids. Looked up from germline, CDR1 is MDHEN and CDR2 is SYDVKM. The CDR3 DNA sequence: TGTGCCAGCACCCCCGGTCAGAGCTCCTACAATGAGCAGTTCTTC. It encodes CASTPGQSSYNEQFF.